The rows below give T cell receptor beta chains drawn from one sample of a study of early T cells in non-severe SARS-CoV-2 infection. TCRdb re-derived calls from the 5' RACE reads in MiXCR, one entry per CDR3 protein. The table lists about 59,000 distinct CDR3 sequences, less than 15% of them singletons, with 9.3% in the top ten. The sample consisted of whole blood, taken at baseline. The receptors here all came from an adult who was a healthcare worker with PCR-confirmed SARS-CoV-2 infection or an uninfected control (not recorded which). Both conserved end residues are part of each CDR3. D genes are given only for firm matches. Part of the rows lack a size; the others show once, few, many or a class for expanded clones.

size: -; D: -; J: TRBJ1-4; V: TRBV9; DNA: TGTGCCAGCAGCGCTAGGGGGGATAGTAATGAAAAACTGTTTTTT; CDR3: CASSARGDSNEKLFF
size: -; D: TRBD2; J: TRBJ2-3; V: TRBV5-6; DNA: TGTGCCAGCAGTCTAAGCGGGAGGCAGACAGATACGCAGTATTTT; CDR3: CASSLSGRQTDTQYF
size: -; D: -; J: TRBJ1-1; V: TRBV4-1; DNA: TGCGCCAGCAGCCCCCCGGGGATTGGGGTTCCATTCACTGAAGCTTTCTTT; CDR3: CASSPPGIGVPFTEAFF
size: many; D: -; J: TRBJ2-4; V: TRBV5-4; DNA: TGTGCCAGCAGCGGGTCAAACCGGGGAAACATTCAGTACTTC; CDR3: CASSGSNRGNIQYF
size: few; D: -; J: TRBJ2-3; V: TRBV5-4; DNA: TGTGCCAGCAGACCGGACCTAGCGCGTAGCACAGATACGCAGTATTTT; CDR3: CASRPDLARSTDTQYF
size: -; D: -; J: TRBJ2-7; V: TRBV7-8; DNA: TGTGCCAGCAGCAATCTTAGACAGCCCTACGAGCAGTACTTC; CDR3: CASSNLRQPYEQYF
size: -; D: TRBD2; J: TRBJ2-7; V: TRBV3-1; DNA: TGTGCCAGCAGCACTCCTAGCGGGCGCTCCTACGAGCAGTACTTC; CDR3: CASSTPSGRSYEQYF
size: many; D: -; J: TRBJ1-1; V: TRBV6-5; DNA: TGTGCCAGCAGTCTCACAGGTCCCCTTGAAGCTTTCTTT; CDR3: CASSLTGPLEAFF
size: -; D: -; J: TRBJ1-1; V: TRBV2; DNA: TGTGCCAGCAGTGAAGCAGGGCTCTTGGCTGAAGCTTTCTTT; CDR3: CASSEAGLLAEAFF
size: few; D: -; J: TRBJ1-4; V: TRBV7-2; DNA: TGTGCCAGCAGCTTAGCGGGGGGGACTAATGAAAAACTGTTTTTT; CDR3: CASSLAGGTNEKLFF
size: many; D: -; J: TRBJ2-7; V: TRBV9; DNA: TGTGCCAGCAGCTCCTCCGGGACGGCCTCCTACGAGCAGTACTTC; CDR3: CASSSSGTASYEQYF
size: -; D: TRBD1; J: TRBJ2-4; V: TRBV4-1; DNA: TGCGCCAGCAGCCAAGAATGGGAACCGACAGGGGACATTCAGTACTTC; CDR3: CASSQEWEPTGDIQYF
size: few; D: -; J: TRBJ2-2; V: TRBV5-6; DNA: TGTGCCAGCAGCTCAGCACACAGGGACTCCGGGGAGCTGTTTTTT; CDR3: CASSSAHRDSGELFF
size: few; D: -; J: TRBJ2-6; V: TRBV6-5; DNA: TGTGCCAGCAGTTACTCGACGCCCAGGAGCTCTGGGGCCAACGTCCTGACTTTC; CDR3: CASSYSTPRSSGANVLTF
size: -; D: -; J: TRBJ2-1; V: TRBV15; DNA: TGTGCCACCAGCAGAGCGGGTTCGGGCAATGAGCAGTTCTTC; CDR3: CATSRAGSGNEQFF
size: many; D: -; J: TRBJ2-1; V: TRBV7-9; DNA: TGTGCCAGCAGGTTAGGACTCTACAATGAGCAGTTCTTC; CDR3: CASRLGLYNEQFF